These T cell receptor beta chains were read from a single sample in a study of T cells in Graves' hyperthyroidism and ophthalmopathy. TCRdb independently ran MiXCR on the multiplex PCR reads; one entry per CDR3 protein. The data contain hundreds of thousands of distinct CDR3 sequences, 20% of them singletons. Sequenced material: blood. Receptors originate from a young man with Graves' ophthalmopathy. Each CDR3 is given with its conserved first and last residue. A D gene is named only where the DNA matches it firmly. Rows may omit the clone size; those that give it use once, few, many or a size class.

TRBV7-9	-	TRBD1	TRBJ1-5	TGTGCCAGCAGCTTAGCGAGGGCAGGGGGGAATCAGCCCCAGCATTTT	CASSLARAGGNQPQHF
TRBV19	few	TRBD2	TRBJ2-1	TGTGCCAGTAGTATCACAGGGGGACTAGCGGGAGCCTACAATGAGCAGTTCTTC	CASSITGGLAGAYNEQFF
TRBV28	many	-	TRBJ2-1	TGTGCCAGCAGTTTGCGGGGCCGCTCCTACAATGAGCAGTTCTTC	CASSLRGRSYNEQFF
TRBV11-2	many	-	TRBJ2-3	TGTGCCAGCAGCCCCCCGAGGGATACGCAGTATTTT	CASSPPRDTQYF
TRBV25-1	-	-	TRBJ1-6	TGTGCCAGCAGTGGGACGGGTTCACCCCTCCACTTT	CASSGTGSPLHF
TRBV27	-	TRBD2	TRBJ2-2	TGTGCCAGCAGAGGGACTAGCGGGACGGGGGAGCTGTTTTTT	CASRGTSGTGELFF
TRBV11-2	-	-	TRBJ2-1	TGTGCCAGCAGCTTACTGGAACTAGCCCTAGATGAGCAGTTCTTC	CASSLLELALDEQFF
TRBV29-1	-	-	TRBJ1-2	TGCAGCGTTGTACCGCTAACCTATGGCTACACCTTC	CSVVPLTYGYTF
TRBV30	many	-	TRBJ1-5	TGTGCCTGGAGTGTTTCCATCGATCAGCCCCAGCATTTT	CAWSVSIDQPQHF
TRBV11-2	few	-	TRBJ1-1	TGTGCCAGTCAGGGCGGAACTGAAGCTTTCTTT	CASQGGTEAFF
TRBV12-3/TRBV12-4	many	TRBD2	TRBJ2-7	TGTGCCAGCAGTCCCCGGACTAGCGGGACCAGCTCCTACGAGCAGTACTTC	CASSPRTSGTSSYEQYF
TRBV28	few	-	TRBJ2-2	TGTGCCAGCAGTTTATTTAACGCCCGGTGGGCAGCAACCGGGGAGCTGTTTTTT	CASSLFNARWAATGELFF
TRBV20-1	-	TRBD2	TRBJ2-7	TGCAGTGCCGCCGCGGGGGGCGAGCAGTACTTC	CSAAAGGEQYF
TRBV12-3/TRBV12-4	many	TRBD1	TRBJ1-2	TGTGCCAGCAGTTTCGGACAGGGGGCTTACTATGGCTACACCTTC	CASSFGQGAYYGYTF
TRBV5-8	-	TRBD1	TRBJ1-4	TGTGCCAGCAGCGTAAACACAGGGGTAGATGAAAAACTGTTTTTT	CASSVNTGVDEKLFF
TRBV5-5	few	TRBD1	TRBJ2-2	TGTGCCAGCAGCTTGAGACCGGACAGGGGGATTGGCGGGGAGCTGTTTTTT	CASSLRPDRGIGGELFF
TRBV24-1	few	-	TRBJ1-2	TGTGCCACCAGTGATTTCTCGGGTCGGGGCTACACCTTC	CATSDFSGRGYTF
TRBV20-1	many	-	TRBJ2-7	TGCAGTGCTAGTCCCAACCGCCGCTACGAGCAGTACTTC	CSASPNRRYEQYF
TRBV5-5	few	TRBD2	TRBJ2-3	TGTGCCAGCAGCTTTGAGCAGGCGGGAGGGTGGGATACGCAGTATTTT	CASSFEQAGGWDTQYF
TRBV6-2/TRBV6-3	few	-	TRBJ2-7	TGTGCCAGCAGTTACGCGGAGAGATCCGAGCAGTACTTC	CASSYAERSEQYF
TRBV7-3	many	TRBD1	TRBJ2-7	TGTGCCAGCAGCTTAAGGGGGACAGTTGGGGGCCCAAGCTCCTACGAGCAGTACTTC	CASSLRGTVGGPSSYEQYF
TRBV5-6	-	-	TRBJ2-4	TGTGCCAGCAGCCCAGGGGCCTATAACATTCAGTACTTC	CASSPGAYNIQYF
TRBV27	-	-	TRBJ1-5	TGTGCCAGCAGTTTATATTGGGGGGCAGGACAGCCCCAGCATTTT	CASSLYWGAGQPQHF
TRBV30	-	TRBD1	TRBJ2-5	TGTGCCTGGAGTGCGGGACAGCAAGAGACCCAGTACTTC	CAWSAGQQETQYF
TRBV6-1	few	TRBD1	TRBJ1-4	TGTGCCAGCAGTGGGGGACAGGGGATGAATGAAAAACTGTTTTTT	CASSGGQGMNEKLFF
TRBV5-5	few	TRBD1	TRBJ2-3	TGTGCCAGCAGCGGGACAGGGAAACTCACAGATACGCAGTATTTT	CASSGTGKLTDTQYF
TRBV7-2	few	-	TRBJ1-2	TGTGCCAGCAGCTTAGATCTAGGCGGCTACACCTTC	CASSLDLGGYTF
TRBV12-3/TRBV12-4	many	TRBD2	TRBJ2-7	TGTGCCAGCGGGTTTAGCGGGAGGATCGACGAGCAGTACTTC	CASGFSGRIDEQYF
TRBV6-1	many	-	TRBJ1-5	TGTGCCAGCAGTGAATCAAGGTATAGCAATCAGCCCCAGCATTTT	CASSESRYSNQPQHF
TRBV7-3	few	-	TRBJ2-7	TGTGCCACCCCAGATCCGGGAACCTACGAGCAGTACTTC	CATPDPGTYEQYF
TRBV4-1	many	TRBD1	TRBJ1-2	TGCGCCAGCAGCCAAGATCCCAGGGGGAATGGCTACACCTTC	CASSQDPRGNGYTF
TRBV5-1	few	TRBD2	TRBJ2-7	TGCGCCAGCAGCTTGGGGGGACTAGCGGGAGCTGGCGAGCAGTACTTC	CASSLGGLAGAGEQYF
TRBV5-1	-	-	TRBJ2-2	TGCGCCAGCAGCTTTCGTTCCGGGGAGCTGTTTTTT	CASSFRSGELFF
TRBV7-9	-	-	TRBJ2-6	TGTGCCAGCAGACCTACACAGGATCTGCTTGCTGGGGCCAACGTCCTGACTTTC	CASRPTQDLLAGANVLTF
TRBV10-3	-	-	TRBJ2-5	TGTGCCATCAGTGAAACGGGAGCCACCCTAGGTGAAGAGACCCAGTACTTC	CAISETGATLGEETQYF
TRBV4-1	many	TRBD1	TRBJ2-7	TGCGCCAGCAGCCACACCGGGACAGGAGAGTTCTACGAGCAGTACTTC	CASSHTGTGEFYEQYF
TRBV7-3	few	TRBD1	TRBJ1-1	TGTGCCAGCAGCACTATACCCCTTCCGGGACAGATAATGAGGACTGAAGCTTTCTTT	CASSTIPLPGQIMRTEAFF
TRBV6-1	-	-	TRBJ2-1	TGTGCCAGCAGTCTATACAGGGAGAGTGAGCAGTTCTTC	CASSLYRESEQFF
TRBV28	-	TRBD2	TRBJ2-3	TGTGCCAGCAGTTTAGGGGGGACTAGCGGGGGGACGCAGTATTTT	CASSLGGTSGGTQYF
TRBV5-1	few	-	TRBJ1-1	TGCGCCAGCATCGCCGGGCGGGGGACTGAAGCTTTCTTT	CASIAGRGTEAFF
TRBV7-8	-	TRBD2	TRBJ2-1	TGTGCCAGCAGCTTAACGTGGGCGGGAGCCTACAATGAGCAGTTCTTC	CASSLTWAGAYNEQFF
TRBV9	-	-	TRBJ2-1	TGTGCCAGCAGCGTAGGTTCTGATGAGCAGTTCTTC	CASSVGSDEQFF
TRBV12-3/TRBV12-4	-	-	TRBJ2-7	TGTGCCAGCAGGTCTGGCGAGAAACCCTACGAGCAGTACTTC	CASRSGEKPYEQYF
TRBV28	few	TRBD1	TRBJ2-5	TGTGCCAGCATTTCCCGACAGGGTAGACGAGAGACCCAGTACTTC	CASISRQGRRETQYF
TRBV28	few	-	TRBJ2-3	TGTGCCAGCAGTTTTCCTGGAGGGAGCACAGATACGCAGTATTTT	CASSFPGGSTDTQYF
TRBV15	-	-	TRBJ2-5	TGTGCCACCAGCGGGCGGGAGACCCAGTACTTC	CATSGRETQYF
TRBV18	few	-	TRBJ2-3	TGTGCCAGCTCACCTCGTGTTAGCACAGATACGCAGTATTTT	CASSPRVSTDTQYF
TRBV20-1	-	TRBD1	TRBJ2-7	TGCAGTGCATCATCCGGGACAGGGTCCTACGAGCAGTACTTC	CSASSGTGSYEQYF
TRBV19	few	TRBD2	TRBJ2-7	TGTGCCACACGACTAGCGGGAGGGCAAGAGCAGTACTTC	CATRLAGGQEQYF
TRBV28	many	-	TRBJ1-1	TGTGCCAGCAGAACCAGGGTCTTGAACACTGAAGCTTTCTTT	CASRTRVLNTEAFF
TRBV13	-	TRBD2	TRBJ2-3	TGTGCCAGCAGAAGGGGGACTAGCGGGAGACCAGATACGCAGTATTTT	CASRRGTSGRPDTQYF
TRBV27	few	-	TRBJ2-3	TGTGCCAGCAGTTTAGGGGTGGCCTTAGATACGCAGTATTTT	CASSLGVALDTQYF
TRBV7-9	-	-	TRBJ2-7	TGTGCCGGTCTCCAGGGCGGCTCCTACGAGCAGTACTTC	CAGLQGGSYEQYF
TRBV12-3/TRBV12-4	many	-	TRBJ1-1	TGTGCCAGCAGTCGGGACGGCGTTTGGGTAGAAGCTTTCTTT	CASSRDGVWVEAFF
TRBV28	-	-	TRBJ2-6	TGTGCCAGCCTCTCTGGGGCCAACGTCCTGACTTTC	CASLSGANVLTF
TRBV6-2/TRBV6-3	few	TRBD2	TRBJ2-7	TGTGCCAGCAGGCGGTCTAGCGGGATTTCGGGCGAGCAGTACTTC	CASRRSSGISGEQYF
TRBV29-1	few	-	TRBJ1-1	TGCAGCGTTGTGGTAGGAGGGTATGGAGCTTTCTTT	CSVVVGGYGAFF
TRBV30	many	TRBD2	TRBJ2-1	TGTGCCTGGAGGGCTAGCGGGAGCGCCAATGAGCAGTTCTTC	CAWRASGSANEQFF
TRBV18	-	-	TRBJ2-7	TGTGCCAGCTCACAGGCAGCCGCCTACGAGCAGTACTTC	CASSQAAAYEQYF
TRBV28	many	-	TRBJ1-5	TGTGCCACCTCCCCGGGGGGAGGTTATCAGCCCCAGCATTTT	CATSPGGGYQPQHF